Below, one T cell receptor beta chain is given with its context. Its antigen specificity is not known. The record has no base qualities; no much larger clone is one base away. The data were obtained in a study of blood T cell repertoires in COVID-19 (dated by TCRdb to 2018 to 2021). About the full investigation: Samples from collaborators originated in the United States, Italy and Spain and spanned both the acute and convalescent phases of COVID-19. The material from the prospective study consisted of cDNA or gDNA derived from T cells, B-cell-depleted T cells, or PBMCs. The dataset comprised deeply sampled blood TCRbeta repertoires from subjects exposed to, actively infected with, or recovered from COVID-19. The repertoires were made available in a free public database intended to serve as a resource for research on the immune response to SARS-CoV-2. Samples came from the ongoing ImmuneRACE study (first 160 participants) plus 1,254 subjects from 6 global collaborators. Sample metadata almost always included a de-identified subject ID, COVID-19 status, age in years and sex. Where available, HLA class I and class II types were taken from metadata supplied by the sample provider and were not determined by assay-based typing. General study outcomes and caveats: The quantity of clinical and demographic metadata differed by source and by participant and was supplied without curation.

The immunoSEQ Assay, a bias-controlled multiplex PCR, was used to amplify TCRbeta CDR3 regions from genomic DNA. The study's own analysis went as follows. The number of nucleated cells in each sample was estimated from the amplification of reference gene primers within the assay. Sequence reads were collapsed and filtered to measure the absolute abundance of every unique TCRbeta CDR3 rearrangement. For each sample, productive Simpson clonality was calculated as the square root of Simpson's diversity index over productive rearrangements. Not all clones reach the TCRdb copy of this immuneACCESS table, which keeps in-frame sequences only. Checked studies attribute under half of the gap to unresolved V genes and leave the rest unexplained. V and J calls and clone size come straight from that table; D and trimming were deduced from the DNA. The sample table holds over 250,000 clones, of which about four fifths were seen once. Together, the top ten hold about 5% of the sample.

Enrolling through a virtual design, the prospective study's participants ranged in age from roughly 18 to 90 years and lived across approximately 25 United States geographic areas. In the prospective study, cohorts were assigned on the basis of participant-reported clinical history obtained from a screening survey and a study questionnaire. Exposed participants were defined as having been in contact with someone with a PCR-confirmed or clinician-diagnosed COVID-19 case within 2 weeks of study entry. Mobile phlebotomists in the prospective study collected whole blood, serum and a nasopharyngeal or oropharyngeal swab from every participant. Prospective study participants could optionally give additional blood draws and questionnaires over a roughly two-month period. Prospective study blood samples were shipped either frozen or at room temperature before DNA extraction. Relative to germline, V is missing 3 bases and J is missing 7 bases, with 3 bases of the junction outside any gene match. Inclusive of the bounding cysteine and phenylalanine, the CDR3 is 13 residues long. The kept DNA is CDR3 alone, 39 bases in frame from the first base. The germline V gene (reference sequence) provides CDR1 SEHNR and CDR2 FQNEAQ.

The sequenced sample was PBMCs or T cells enriched from blood (not recorded which). The chain joins TRBV7-9 to TRBJ1-1; a stretch of 9 junction bases matches TRBD1. This sequence was found in a man aged 35 to 55 who had been exposed to COVID-19. The CDR3 region: CASSLDRGIEAFF. In nucleotide form, the sequence is TGTGCCAGCAGCTTGGACAGGGGAATTGAAGCTTTCTTT.